The 29 T cell receptor beta chains in this list originate from one sample, sequenced in a study of CD8 T cells in Susac syndrome. Random-hexamer reverse transcription was applied to about 0.5 to 1 ug RNA. TCRdb independently ran MiXCR on the immunoSEQ multiplex PCR reads; one entry per CDR3 protein. Here the sample spans about 150,000 distinct CDR3 sequences, nearly 97% being singletons. Input material: CD8+ T cells from PBMCs. The receptors here all came from a human donor with multiple sclerosis.

The chain is built from TRBV2 and TRBJ2-7; 7 positions match TRBD1. Germline CDR1 SNHLY, CDR2 FYNNEI. The V gene end was trimmed by 5 bases and the J gene end by 2 bases; junction bases not matched to a gene: 6. This CDR3 has 14 amino acids. The CDR3 nucleotides are TGTGCCAGCAGTCACTTGGACAGGCCCTACGAGCAGTACTTC. Its translation is CASSHLDRPYEQYF.

The chain has TRBV7-9 and TRBJ1-2; D unresolved. This CDR3 spans 12 amino acids. CDR1 SEHNR and CDR2 FQNEAQ come from the germline V gene (reference sequence). V was clipped by 1 base and J by 6 bases, with 6 bases between them. The CDR3 coding sequence is TGTGCCAGCAGCTTAGGACTCGATGGCTACACCTTC. This gives the protein CASSLGLDGYTF.

V is TRBV6-5 and J is TRBJ2-1; TRBD1 is a possible D gene (6 bases). CDR1 and CDR2 from the germline V gene are MNHEY and SVGAGI. Trimming removed 5 bases at V and 15 bases at J, with 14 bases between. CDR3 length equals 11 residues. CDR3 protein: CASSVQGTTFF. CDR3 DNA: TGTGCCAGCAGTGTACAGGGTACTACGTTCTTC.

The chain recombines TRBV4-1 with TRBJ2-1; 7 nucleotides line up with TRBD1. Looked up from germline, CDR1 is MGHRA and CDR2 is YSYEKL. There are 14 residues in the CDR3. Losses at the gene ends were 1 base for V and 7 bases for J; bases not matched to a gene: 4. CDR3 sequence: CASSQAPQGNEQFF. CDR3 coding DNA: TGCGCCAGCAGCCAAGCCCCACAGGGGAATGAGCAGTTCTTC.

CDR3 region: CASSRIRARTNNEQFF. CDR3 nucleotides: TGTGCCAGCAGCAGAATCCGGGCCCGGACCAACAATGAGCAGTTCTTC. V gene TRBV7-8 combines with J gene TRBJ2-1; no definite D call. The germline V and J ends were trimmed by 5 bases and 5 bases, with 19 bases remaining between them. The CDR3 totals 16 residues. The V gene's germline CDR1 is SGHVS and CDR2 FQNEAQ.

This clonotype came up once. The chain couples TRBV27 to TRBJ1-1; a possible D gene is TRBD1 (5 bases). The CDR3 has 11 residues. Per germline, CDR1 MNHEY and CDR2 SMNVEV (reference sequence). Trimming left V 5 bases short and J 8 bases short, with 9 bases between. CDR3 sequence reads: CASSRQFEAFF. DNA of the CDR3: TGTGCCAGCAGTAGACAGTTCGAAGCTTTCTTT.

CDR3 nucleotide sequence: TGCAGCGTTGACGCGGGTTCCTACGAGCAGTACTTC. Translated: CSVDAGSYEQYF. The chain has TRBV29-1 and TRBJ2-7, with TRBD2 as a possible D gene (5 bases). Germline V lookup: CDR1 SQVTM, CDR2 ANQGSEA. This CDR3 has 12 amino acids. Trimming took 3 bases from V and 1 from J, leaving 7 bases between them.

This clonotype was recorded once. The chain employs TRBV27 and TRBJ2-7, with TRBD1 identical over 11 bases. CDR1 and CDR2 (germline): MNHEY, SMNVEV (reference sequence). Trimming took 5 bases from V and 5 from J; bases not matched to a gene: 5. This CDR3 comprises 14 residues. The CDR3 protein is CASSPGQGVHEQYV. In nucleotides, the CDR3 is TGTGCCAGCAGTCCGGGACAGGGGGTACACGAGCAGTACGTC.

The chain couples TRBV25-1 to TRBJ2-5, with D perhaps TRBD1 (6 bases). The CDR3 spans 14 residues. Trimming removed 9 bases from V and 0 bases from J, with 14 bases in between. In germline, CDR1 is MGHDK, CDR2 SYGVNS. The CDR3 loop reads CASQPDRYQETQYF. CDR3 sequence (DNA): TGTGCCAGTCAACCTGACAGGTACCAAGAGACCCAGTACTTC.

This clonotype was observed once. The chain has TRBV5-1 and TRBJ2-1; D is tentatively TRBD1 or TRBD2 (5 bases each). Per the germline V gene, CDR1 is SGHRS and CDR2 is YFSETQ. V lost 1 base to trimming and J lost 7 bases, with 12 bases between them. This CDR3 is built from 14 residues. CDR3 sequence: CASSLLGPANEQFF. The CDR3 region has the DNA TGCGCCAGCAGCTTGTTGGGACCCGCAAATGAGCAGTTCTTC.

CDR3 bases: TGTGCCAGCAGACCCTGGGGGGGAAACACCGGGGAGCTGTTTTTT. Its protein is CASRPWGGNTGELFF. The chain combines TRBV7-9 with TRBJ2-2; 7 nucleotides line up with TRBD2. The CDR3 loop spans 15 amino acids. Trimming removed 6 bases from V and 2 bases from J; junction bases left unmatched: 6. The V gene's germline CDR1 is SEHNR and CDR2 FQNEAQ (reference sequence).

The chain combines TRBV5-6 with TRBJ2-5, with 7 bases matching TRBD1. V gave up 2 bases and J gave up 5 bases; unmatched junction bases: 9. The CDR3 runs to 15 residues. Germline values: CDR1 SGHDT, CDR2 YYEEEE. The CDR3 DNA reads TGTGCCAGCAGCTTTACAGGGGATGCTTGGGAGACCCAGTACTTC. Translation gives CASSFTGDAWETQYF.

The rearrangement joins TRBV30 to TRBJ1-1; TRBD1 matches 8 bases. CDR1 is GTSNPN and CDR2 is SVGIG in the germline V gene (reference sequence). The CDR3 loop spans 14 amino acids. The chain's CDR3 is CATPSGTGRTEAFF. CDR3 nucleotides: TGTGCAACCCCTTCCGGGACAGGACGCACTGAAGCTTTCTTT.

This chain connects TRBV4-1 to TRBJ1-1, with D hard to call. V lost 2 bases, J lost 0 bases, and 7 bases lay in between. The CDR3 has 14 amino acids. The germline CDR1 and CDR2 sequences are MGHRA and YSYEKL. The CDR3 is CASSQTMMNTEAFF. CDR3 sequence (DNA): TGCGCCAGCAGCCAAACAATGATGAACACTGAAGCTTTCTTT.

This chain connects TRBV29-1 to TRBJ1-1; possibly TRBD1 for D (5 bases). Germline V gene sequence: CDR1 SQVTM, CDR2 ANQGSEA. The CDR3 covers 11 residues. The V gene lost 5 bases and the J gene lost 6 bases, with 10 bases spanning the gap. In DNA form, the CDR3 reads TGCAGCGTTCGGAGGGGCCCTGAAGCTTTCTTT. It encodes CSVRRGPEAFF. Full variable domain (rest looked up from reference TRBV29-1 and TRBJ1-1): SAVISQKPSRDICQRGTSLTIQCQVDSQVTMMFWYRQQPGQSLTLIATANQGSEATYESGFVIDKFPISRPNLTFSTLTVSNMSPEDSSIYLCSVRRGPEAFFGQGTRLTVV.

The rearrangement joins TRBV7-9 to TRBJ1-2; TRBD1 agrees at 10 bases. Per germline, CDR1 SEHNR and CDR2 FQNEAQ (reference sequence). V shed 5 bases, J shed 3 bases, and the junction held 12 bases outside the gene matches. The CDR3 length is 17 residues. CDR3 loop: CASSDNRRDRGYYGYTF. The CDR3 DNA reads TGTGCCAGCAGCGACAATCGCCGGGACAGGGGATACTATGGCTACACCTTC.

The J gene is TRBJ1-4, the V gene TRBV6-2 or TRBV6-3; D unresolved. Germline assignment: CDR1 MNHEY and CDR2 SVGEGT. The V and J ends lost 10 bases and 8 bases respectively, with 14 bases between them. This CDR3 is 12 amino acids long. For the CDR3, the DNA is TGTGCCACCCGGAGGATGGGAGAAAAACTGTTTTTT. This sequence encodes CATRRMGEKLFF.

The gene calls are TRBV3-1 and TRBJ2-7, with TRBD2 identical over 11 bases. Unmatched junction bases numbered 6, after V lost 3 bases and J lost 5 bases. This CDR3 has 15 amino acids. CDR1 is LGHDT, CDR2 YNNKEL, per germline (reference sequence). The CDR3 DNA reads as TGTGCCAGCAGCCAGGAAACTAGCGGGGGAGACGAGCAGTACTTC. Amino acids: CASSQETSGGDEQYF.

The chain recombines TRBV3-1 with TRBJ1-3; D remains ambiguous. Germline CDR1 and CDR2: LGHDT and YNNKEL (reference sequence). Between the trimmed V and J ends, which lost 2 bases and 0 bases, there was a span of 8 bases. CDR3 length: 15 residues. The CDR3 sequence is CASSQSAISGNTIYF. CDR3 nucleotides: TGTGCCAGCAGCCAATCTGCCATCTCTGGAAACACCATATATTTT.

J is TRBJ2-7 and V is TRBV6-4, with D possibly TRBD2 on 6 matching bases. CDR1 is MRHNA and CDR2 is SNTAGT in the germline V gene. V shed 9 bases and J shed 3 bases, with 15 bases lying between them. There are 13 residues in the CDR3. The CDR3 DNA reads as TGTGCCAGTGCAGGAGGGGAAATCTACGAGCAGTACGTC. This translates into CASAGGEIYEQYV.

This clonotype was recorded once. The chain recombines TRBV6-4 with TRBJ2-3; 14 positions match TRBD2. From germline, CDR1 is MRHNA and CDR2 SNTAGT. This CDR3 region has 19 residues. Trimming cost V 6 bases and J 2 bases; bases outside gene matches: 13. The CDR3 region is CASRRRLAGGLWDTDTQYF. The DNA for the CDR3 is TGTGCCAGCAGGAGGAGACTAGCGGGGGGGTTGTGGGACACAGATACGCAGTATTTT.

V usage is TRBV27 and J usage is TRBJ2-1, with a tentative D call TRBD1 (7 bases). This CDR3 is 12 amino acids long. CDR1 and CDR2 (germline): MNHEY, SMNVEV (reference sequence). The V end was cut by 7 bases, the J end by 6 bases, with 10 bases between. CDR3 nucleotide sequence: TGTGCCAGCACCCAGGGGGGCAATGAGCAGTTCTTC. Amino acid sequence: CASTQGGNEQFF.

This clonotype occurred once. The rearrangement links TRBV25-1 to TRBJ2-1; no clear D gene. V dropped 3 bases and J dropped 8 bases, with 20 bases sitting between them. The CDR3 covers 16 residues. CDR1 and CDR2 from the germline V gene are MGHDK and SYGVNS. The CDR3 DNA sequence: TGTGCCAGCAGTGAGTTGGGCAGGACCACTACGGATGAGCAGTTCTTC. Its translation: CASSELGRTTTDEQFF.

CDR3 protein: CASSRQESYNEQFF. Written as DNA, the CDR3 is TGTGCCAGCAGCCGACAGGAGTCCTACAATGAGCAGTTCTTC. This rearrangement joins TRBV27 to TRBJ2-1; D perhaps matches TRBD1 (6 bases). V gave up 6 bases and J gave up 1 base, with 10 bases separating them. Germline values: CDR1 MNHEY, CDR2 SMNVEV (reference sequence). The CDR3 runs 14 residues.

This CDR3 reads CASSNTGAQVNQETQYF. The CDR3 bases are TGTGCCAGCAGCAACACGGGGGCCCAGGTAAACCAAGAGACCCAGTACTTC. J is TRBJ2-5 and V is TRBV21-1; the table names TRBD1, a call not compared with the DNA. TRBV21-1 is described as a pseudogene. This CDR3 has 17 amino acids.

The chain is built from TRBV12-3 or TRBV12-4 and TRBJ2-2; the D gene could be TRBD1 or TRBD2 (5 bases each). The CDR3 extends over 15 amino acids. Trimming removed 4 bases at V and 0 bases at J, with 9 bases between. In DNA form, the CDR3 reads TGTGCCAGCAGTTGGGACCTCACGAACACCGGGGAGCTGTTTTTT. Its protein product is CASSWDLTNTGELFF.

The J gene is TRBJ1-1, the V gene TRBV30; possible D gene TRBD1, 5 bases. Trimming took off 1 base at V and 5 bases at J, with 14 bases between the two ends. The germline V gene has CDR1 GTSNPN and CDR2 SVGIG (reference sequence). This CDR3 has 14 residues. The CDR3 nucleotides read TGTGCCTGGAGTGATCACGGGGCGCGTACTGAAGCTTTCTTT. It encodes CAWSDHGARTEAFF.

The chain combines TRBV30 with TRBJ2-7; tentatively, D is TRBD1 (6 bases). V lost 1 base, J lost 7 bases, and 14 bases lay in between. From germline, CDR1 is GTSNPN and CDR2 SVGIG (reference sequence). The CDR3 runs to 13 residues. CDR3 region: CAWSAGDTGEQYF. CDR3 bases: TGTGCCTGGAGTGCAGGGGATACGGGAGAGCAGTACTTC.

The V gene is TRBV9, the J gene TRBJ2-2, with a possible D match to TRBD1 (6 bases). The germline V gene encodes CDR1 SGDLS and CDR2 YYNGEE. The CDR3 covers 17 residues. The V end lost 2 bases, the J end lost 3 bases, and 17 bases lay between the germline ends. CDR3 sequence: CASSVGFQKGDTGELFF. The CDR3 DNA reads TGTGCCAGCAGCGTCGGATTTCAAAAGGGGGACACCGGGGAGCTGTTTTTT.